What follows are 23 T cell receptor beta chains derived from one specimen sequenced in a study of T cells in Graves' hyperthyroidism and ophthalmopathy. TCR beta CDR3 region amplification was performed from RNA transcripts. TCR CDR3 underwent first-round RT-PCR with the HTBI primer set. One entry per CDR3 protein results from TCRdb running MiXCR on the multiplex PCR reads. The table has more than 350,000 distinct CDR3 sequences, about a sixth seen once; the top ten hold almost 35%. The sequencing input was blood. Every receptor here comes from a woman aged 25 to 39 with Graves' hyperthyroidism that later progressed to Graves' ophthalmopathy.

This clonotype turned up a few times. The V call is TRBV19, the J call TRBJ2-1; 7 bases map to TRBD2. With 5 bases clipped from V and 0 bases from J, the junction kept 4 bases outside the gene matches. In germline, CDR1 is LNHDA, CDR2 SQIVND (reference sequence). This CDR3 is 15 amino acids long. CDR3 protein: CASSGTSVSYNEQFF. The CDR3 nucleotides are TGTGCCAGTAGTGGAACTAGCGTCTCCTACAATGAGCAGTTCTTC.

This clonotype was recorded many times. The chain links TRBV9 to TRBJ2-1; 10 bases match TRBD1. This CDR3 spans 14 amino acids. The junction had 2 bases not matched to a gene; V was cut back by 7 bases and J by 1 base. CDR1 is SGDLS and CDR2 is YYNGEE in the germline V gene. CDR3 DNA: TGTGCCAGCGGGACAGGGGATTCCTACAATGAGCAGTTCTTC. This sequence encodes CASGTGDSYNEQFF.

This clonotype was seen only a few times. V is TRBV3-1 and J is TRBJ2-2, with TRBD2 matching 7 bases. CDR3 length: 15 amino acids. Unmatched junction bases numbered 2, after V lost 4 bases and J lost 0 bases. Germline CDR1 is LGHDT and CDR2 is YNNKEL (reference sequence). The CDR3 bases are TGTGCCAGCAGCCCCACTAGCGCGAACACCGGGGAGCTGTTTTTT. Protein product: CASSPTSANTGELFF.

This clonotype was detected many times. The chain has TRBV20-1 and TRBJ2-3, with TRBD1 identical over 8 bases. CDR3 length: 14 residues. Trimming took 1 base from V and 3 from J; bases not matched to a gene: 3. The V gene's germline CDR1 is DFQATT and CDR2 SNEGSKA (reference sequence). The CDR3 loop is CSARGQGATDTQYF. The CDR3 nucleotides are TGCAGTGCTAGAGGGCAGGGGGCGACAGATACGCAGTATTTT.

The V gene is TRBV20-1, the J gene TRBJ2-1; D is undetermined. Germline CDR1 and CDR2: DFQATT and SNEGSKA (reference sequence). Trimming left V 2 bases short and J 0 bases short, with 8 bases between. This CDR3 has 14 residues. The CDR3 DNA reads TGCAGTGCTAGAAGCGCGAGCTCCTACAATGAGCAGTTCTTC. Amino acid sequence: CSARSASSYNEQFF.

This clonotype was observed a few times. This chain uses TRBV28 with TRBJ1-3; TRBD1 is a possible D gene (5 bases). Deletions cut 10 bases from V and 0 bases from J, with 7 bases between. CDR3 length: 12 amino acids. CDR1 and CDR2 (germline): MDHEN, SYDVKM. CDR3 sequence: CAKQASGNTIYF. The DNA of the CDR3 is TGTGCCAAACAGGCCTCTGGAAACACCATATATTTT.

This clonotype was counted between two and nine times. The rearrangement uses TRBV28 and TRBJ2-5; TRBD1 is a possible D gene (6 bases). CDR1 and CDR2 from the germline V gene are MDHEN and SYDVKM. The CDR3 spans 14 residues. Trimming stripped 2 bases from V and 2 bases from J, with 9 bases between. CDR3 nucleotide sequence: TGTGCCAGCAGTTTAACAGGGACACAAGAGACCCAGTACTTC. This codes for CASSLTGTQETQYF.

V gene TRBV19 combines with J gene TRBJ1-2; TRBD1 aligns across 7 bases. This CDR3 has 12 amino acids. Germline V gene data show CDR1 as LNHDA and CDR2 as SQIVND (reference sequence). Trimming cost V 6 bases and J 7 bases; bases outside gene matches: 5. The CDR3 DNA is TGTGCCAGTAGCAAGGGGGCGCCTGGCTACACCTTC. Translating gives CASSKGAPGYTF.

This clonotype occurred many times. This rearrangement joins TRBV30 to TRBJ2-3, with no clear D. The CDR3 sequence is 14 residues long. Trimming removed 0 bases at V and 2 bases at J, with 9 bases between. Germline-derived CDR1 and CDR2 are GTSNPN and SVGIG (reference sequence). This CDR3 is CAWSVHGFTDTQYF. The CDR3, as DNA: TGTGCCTGGAGTGTACACGGGTTCACAGATACGCAGTATTTT.

The chain employs TRBV4-1 and TRBJ1-1; TRBD1 agrees at 7 bases. CDR3 size: 14 residues. The trim removed 2 bases at V and 4 bases at J, leaving 4 bases unmatched. CDR1 is MGHRA and CDR2 is YSYEKL in the germline V gene. The CDR3 nucleotides read TGCGCCAGCAGCCAAACAGGGGTCGGCACTGAAGCTTTCTTT. Protein product: CASSQTGVGTEAFF.

There are a few counts of this clonotype. The V gene is TRBV20-1, the J gene TRBJ2-2; D possibly corresponds to TRBD2 (7 bases). Germline-derived CDR1 and CDR2 are DFQATT and SNEGSKA (reference sequence). The CDR3 runs 17 residues. V dropped 0 bases and J dropped 5 bases, with 19 bases sitting between them. The CDR3 nucleotides are TGCAGTGCTAGAGATTACGGGGGGCGGATGGCAACCGGGGAGCTGTTTTTT. It yields the protein CSARDYGGRMATGELFF.

In this sample, this clonotype turned up many times. This chain connects TRBV6-2 or TRBV6-3 to TRBJ2-7; 8 bases are shared with TRBD2. CDR3 length: 15 amino acids. The J segment lost 4 bases and the V segment lost 2 bases, leaving 7 bases of the junction unmatched. CDR1 is MNHEY and CDR2 is SVGEGT in the germline V gene. CDR3 sequence reads: CASSYPSGGTYEQYF. Written as DNA, the CDR3 is TGTGCCAGCAGTTACCCCTCGGGGGGGACTTACGAGCAGTACTTC.

The J gene is TRBJ1-1, the V gene TRBV5-1; D not certain. The CDR3 runs to 14 residues. Trimming removed 0 bases from V and 2 bases from J, with 8 bases in between. The germline gives CDR1 SGHRS, CDR2 YFSETQ. The CDR3 coding sequence is TGCGCCAGCAGCTTGGAAACACTTAACACTGAAGCTTTCTTT. Translated: CASSLETLNTEAFF.

This clonotype was observed at least ten times. The chain has TRBV6-5 and TRBJ2-7; unclear D gene. Per the germline V gene, CDR1 is MNHEY and CDR2 is SVGAGI. V was clipped by 2 bases and J by 1 base, with 12 bases between them. The CDR3 is 15 amino acids. CDR3 in amino acids: CASSYESGLSYEQYF. The CDR3 DNA reads TGTGCCAGCAGTTACGAGTCGGGCTTGTCCTACGAGCAGTACTTC.

The sample holds many counts of this clonotype. The chain couples TRBV20-1 to TRBJ2-3; D gene unclear. Germline CDR1 reads DFQATT; CDR2 reads SNEGSKA (reference sequence). This CDR3 contains 14 residues. The CDR3: CSAILRLRTDTQYF. The CDR3, as DNA: TGCAGCGCCATCCTTAGACTTCGCACAGATACGCAGTATTTT.

This clonotype came up a few times. The V and J genes are TRBV10-3 and TRBJ2-7; the D gene is possibly TRBD2 (5 bases). V lost 11 bases and J lost 0, with 11 bases in between. CDR1 is ENHRY and CDR2 is SYGVKD in the germline V gene. The CDR3 totals 12 residues. CDR3 in amino acids: CAASPSSYEQYF. In nucleotides, the CDR3 is TGTGCCGCTAGCCCCAGCTCCTACGAGCAGTACTTC.

The V call is TRBV5-1, the J call TRBJ2-7; 7 nucleotides align to TRBD1. This CDR3 is 16 amino acids long. V was pared by 3 bases and J by 0 bases, with 9 bases of the junction left unmatched. Germline loops: CDR1 SGHRS, CDR2 YFSETQ. In nucleotides, the CDR3 is TGCGCCAGCAGCTCTTCGACAGGGAGAAACTCCTACGAGCAGTACTTC. It specifies CASSSSTGRNSYEQYF.

This clonotype was observed at least ten times. V and J are TRBV10-2 and TRBJ1-2; 9 positions match TRBD1. CDR3 length: 15 amino acids. V was pared by 5 bases and J by 5 bases, with 9 bases of the junction left unmatched. Germline CDR1 and CDR2: WSHSY and SAAADI. The CDR3 here is CASSPDRGNSYGYTF. The CDR3 nucleotides are TGCGCCAGCAGTCCGGACAGGGGAAACTCTTATGGCTACACCTTC.

This clonotype was counted ten times or more. The rearrangement links TRBV6-1 to TRBJ1-6; D remains ambiguous. CDR1 is MNHNS, CDR2 SASEGT, per germline. The V gene lost 6 bases and the J gene lost 9 bases, with 18 bases spanning the gap. This CDR3 comprises 15 residues. For the CDR3, the DNA is TGTGCCAGCAGCCGGGGTGGGGTAATAACTTCACCCCTCCACTTT. It translates to CASSRGGVITSPLHF.

This clonotype was counted ten times or more. The V call is TRBV12-3 or TRBV12-4, the J call TRBJ2-7, with TRBD1 matching 10 bases. V was clipped by 7 bases and J by 7 bases; unmatched bases: 7. The CDR3 has 13 residues. CDR3 DNA: TGTGCCAGCACCTTAGGGACAGGGGTTGAGCAGTACTTC. Its translation is CASTLGTGVEQYF.

This clonotype turned up a few times. The chain uses TRBV6-1 and TRBJ2-7; 9 positions match TRBD1. This CDR3 contains 12 residues. Germline V lookup: CDR1 MNHNS, CDR2 SASEGT. As DNA, the CDR3 is TGTGCTACGGACAGGGGAGACCGCGAGCAGTACTTC. As protein: CATDRGDREQYF.

Many counts were recorded for this clonotype. The V and J genes are TRBV2 and TRBJ2-5, with no clear D. This CDR3 is 13 amino acids long. The germline V and J ends were trimmed by 1 base and 1 base, with 4 bases remaining between them. The V gene's germline CDR1 is SNHLY and CDR2 FYNNEI. CDR3 sequence reads: CASSEGIQETQYF. CDR3 bases: TGTGCCAGCAGTGAAGGGATCCAAGAGACCCAGTACTTC.

This clonotype appeared many times. This chain uses TRBV3-1 with TRBJ2-1; 9 bases line up with TRBD2. The J segment lost 2 bases and the V segment lost 5 bases, leaving 4 bases of the junction unmatched. CDR1 and CDR2 (germline): LGHDT, YNNKEL (reference sequence). This CDR3 comprises 15 residues. CDR3 protein: CASSAGLATYNEQFF. Written as DNA, the CDR3 is TGTGCCAGCAGCGCGGGACTAGCAACCTACAATGAGCAGTTCTTC.